This paragraph covers one T cell receptor beta chain sequence. Which antigen it targets is not known. Base qualities are not at hand, and no much larger clone is one base apart. The data were taken from a study of shared clonotypes between healthy human individuals (dated by TCRdb to the early 2020s). Concerning the study at large: A couple of women and three men aged 18 to 49 years were included in the cohort. The study deeply sequenced blood TCR repertoires of five healthy adults to estimate repertoire size and the extent of clonotype sharing between individuals. Per donor, leukapheresis produced somewhere between about 0.94 and 8.9 billion PBMCs. For each donor, CD4 naive and CD4 memory were each given three plates, CD8 naive was given two plates, and CD8 memory was given one plate. Libraries were prepared and TCR repertoires were sequenced by different laboratories using diverse techniques, in order to increase sequencing depth and limit assay-specific biases.

CDR1 is given as MGHRA and CDR2 as YSYEKL, both from the germline V gene. The CDR3 runs 14 amino acids, cysteine and phenylalanine included. Only CDR3 DNA remains: 42 bases, in frame from the first base. Trimming removed 0 bases from V and 6 bases from J, leaving 12 bases between the germline ends. The donors were healthy, HIV-negative adults who had no recently reported acute infections or vaccinations. All donors were Caucasian adults living in Nashville, Tennessee, USA. Magnetic negative selection was used to enrich CD4+ T cells, after which naive cells were positively selected on CD45RA and the negative fraction became the memory subset. Blood was collected by leukapheresis, and PBMCs were isolated by Ficoll-Histopaque density gradient centrifugation and then cryopreserved in liquid nitrogen vapor phase. Analytical flow cytometry was used to check the purity and quantity of each magnetically sorted T cell population. From each sorted fraction, genomic DNA was isolated and quantified by UV absorbance on a Nanodrop 2000c.

What the study reported, not specific to this receptor: Pairwise subsampling indicated that sequencing depth was expected to affect the degree of clonotype sharing among donors. Sampling was restricted to blood, and TCR repertoires in tissue are likely to differ from TCR repertoires in blood. Sharing across a handful of donors was observed for approximately 5% of naive CD4, under 4% of naive CD8, 2% to 2.5% of memory CD4, and roughly 0.43% of memory CD8 clonotypes. Even with the large sequencing depth, rarefaction of the sorted-subset datasets indicated that sequencing was incomplete. The small number of donors limited the genetic and exposure-history diversity represented. Compared with non-shared clonotypes, clonotypes shared by all four sorted-subset donors had higher generation probabilities. Naive subsets generally had larger estimated clonotype richness than memory subsets.

Using the deep immunoSEQ assay, TCR CDR3 regions were amplified from genomic DNA by multiplex PCR. Genomic DNA extracted from each cell subset was distributed evenly over all wells of several immunoSEQ 96-well plates, and each plate served as one replicate. Each replicate PCR for sorted subsets received roughly 200 ng genomic DNA, equal to 28,000 or so T cell genomes. Purified libraries were measured with a Qubit 3.0 fluorometer, size-checked on a Bioanalyzer 2100, and measured again with the KAPA Library Quantification kit. Each immunoSEQ 96-well plate was sequenced on its own single-read 150-cycle Illumina NextSeq 550 flow cell. The original pipeline was this. The immunoSEQ output contained only junctional sequences without quality scores, so filtering could not match that applied to full-length reads. Sequences were annotated with PyIR, a Python wrapper for IgBLAST v1.9, and V/J genes and CDR3 were assigned using IMGT germline references. Reads were removed for weak V/J assignments (E-value above 1e-6), missing CDR3, stop codons, out-of-frame junctions, or ambiguous translated residues. A V3J clonotype was defined by an identical inferred V gene, J gene, and CDR3 amino acid sequence. Percentage overlap between repertoires was computed as shared unique clonotypes divided by the size of the smaller repertoire. Three approaches were used to assess repertoire richness: RTK rarefaction, the Chao1 estimator, and Recon v2.1 estimates of unobserved clonotypes. OLGA was used to compute generation probabilities for all TCRbeta clonotypes that the gDNA method yielded from a few donors. In TCRdb, the immuneACCESS table is reduced to in-frame sequences with V and J assigned. These tables do not hold every clone; where another copy was compared, an unresolved V gene accounts for under half, and the others remain unexplained. The DNA was the basis for D and trimming; V, J and clone size are from that table. This sample is represented by about 2.4 million clones; more than 80% of them were singletons. The ten largest clones take up over 0.12% of the sample.

This receptor chain uses TRBV4-1 and TRBJ2-7, with TRBD2 as a weak D call on 6 bases. The receptor was derived from a man aged 18-30 years in good health. The specimen was naive CD4+ T cells sorted from blood. Read against the paper, the sample's cell subset or site label means: CD45RA+ positively selected. The DNA sequence is TGCGCCAGCAGCCAAGATACTAGCTGGTCCGAGCAGTACTTC. Its protein reads: CASSQDTSWSEQYF.